This T cell receptor (beta chain) was sequenced during a study of breast tumors, draining lymph nodes, adjacent tissues. Regarding the study as a whole: Luminal-like breast cancer showed significantly greater tumor-nontumor repertoire similarity than basal-like breast cancer did. Data only fit, rather than demonstrated, lymph node origin of most tumor T cells. Tumor TCR diversity was below lymph nodes but above nontumor tissue. The data were judged consistent with most tumor T cells coming from lymph node and expanding in tumor.

This clonotype was detected ten times or more. Its antigen is undetermined. Breast cancer patients provided tissue from their axillary draining lymph nodes. TCRdb re-called the multiplex PCR reads with MiXCR, one entry per CDR3 protein. Here the sample spans 120,000 or so distinct CDR3 sequences, roughly 21% being singletons. Germline V gene sequence: CDR1 SGHDT, CDR2 YYEEEE. Losses at the gene ends were 4 bases for V and 4 bases for J; bases not matched to a gene: 8. CDR3 size: 15 residues. Sequenced material: axillary lymph node tissue. V is TRBV5-6 and J is TRBJ1-2; 9 bases agree with TRBD1. The source is a female donor with breast cancer. Some clones in this sample may be carry-over from other donors' samples. CDR3 sequence: CASSPRTGDFYGYTF. The CDR3 nucleotides read TGTGCCAGCAGCCCGAGGACAGGGGACTTCTATGGCTACACCTTC.